This T cell receptor beta chain was sequenced in a study of T cell responses to AZD1222 COVID-19 vaccine. Germline V gene data show CDR1 as SGHNT and CDR2 as YYREEE (reference sequence). The CDR3 covers 14 residues. J lost 4 bases, V lost 4 bases, and 2 bases had no gene match. As concerns this clone: Its specificity is unknown.

Study-level findings and limits: Only a handful of AZD1222 recipients tested seropositive at baseline. Clonal diversity was possibly underestimated, and white British individuals and females predominated among donors.

Repertoires were generated with immunoSEQ multiplex PCR, while TCRdb's copy carries only in-frame clones and drops some. Of fewer than 95,000 clones listed, around nine tenths are singletons. J is TRBJ1-4 and V is TRBV5-4; 9 bases match TRBD1. Here the sequenced sample was peripheral blood, taken 28 days after the second AZD1222 dose. This sequence originates from an adult who received the AZD1222 COVID-19 vaccine. This CDR3 reads CASSRQGDNEKLFF. CDR3 DNA: TGTGCCAGCAGCCGACAGGGGGATAATGAAAAACTGTTTTTT.